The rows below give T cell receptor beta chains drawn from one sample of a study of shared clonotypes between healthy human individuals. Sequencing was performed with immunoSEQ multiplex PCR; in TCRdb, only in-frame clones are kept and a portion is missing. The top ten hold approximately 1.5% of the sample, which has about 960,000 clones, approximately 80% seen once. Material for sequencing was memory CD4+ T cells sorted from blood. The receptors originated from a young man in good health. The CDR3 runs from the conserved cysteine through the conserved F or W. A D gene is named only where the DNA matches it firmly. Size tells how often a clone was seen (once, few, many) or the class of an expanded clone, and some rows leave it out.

CDR3: CASSPKPQGTEGYTF
DNA: TGTGCCAGCTCACCGAAACCTCAGGGGACGGAAGGCTACACCTTC
V: TRBV18
length: 15
size: -
J: TRBJ1-2
D: -

CDR3: CASSEATGGTYSNQPQHF
DNA: TGTGCCAGCAGTGAAGCGACAGGGGGGACTTATAGCAATCAGCCCCAGCATTTT
V: TRBV6-1
length: 18
size: once
J: TRBJ1-5
D: TRBD1

CDR3: CAWSVGASQPQHF
DNA: TGTGCCTGGAGTGTAGGAGCCTCTCAGCCCCAGCATTTT
V: TRBV30
length: 13
size: -
J: TRBJ1-5
D: -

CDR3: CASARGIRDEKLFF
DNA: TGTGCCAGCGCAAGGGGGATTCGGGATGAAAAACTGTTTTTT
V: TRBV2
length: 14
size: -
J: TRBJ1-4
D: -

CDR3: CASSLSTYEQFF
DNA: TGTGCCAGCAGCTTATCTACCTATGAGCAGTTCTTC
V: TRBV11-3
length: 12
size: medium-sized
J: TRBJ2-1
D: -

CDR3: CASSNRDRNTGELFF
DNA: TGTGCCAGCAGCAACCGAGACAGGAACACCGGGGAGCTGTTTTTT
V: TRBV9
length: 15
size: -
J: TRBJ2-2
D: -

CDR3: CAWTRQGLRDEQYF
DNA: TGTGCCTGGACCAGGCAGGGCCTGAGGGACGAGCAGTACTTC
V: TRBV30
length: 14
size: -
J: TRBJ2-7
D: -

CDR3: CASFRGGMTDTQYF
DNA: TGTGCCAGCTTTAGAGGGGGGATGACAGATACGCAGTATTTT
V: TRBV5-5
length: 14
size: once
J: TRBJ2-3
D: -

CDR3: CASSSRLVQNIQYF
DNA: TGTGCCAGCAGTTCTCGGCTAGTTCAAAACATTCAGTACTTC
V: TRBV6-5
length: 14
size: -
J: TRBJ2-4
D: -

CDR3: CATNSLAGGPGDTQYF
DNA: TGCGCCACCAATTCTCTAGCGGGGGGGCCAGGAGATACGCAGTATTTT
V: TRBV10-1
length: 16
size: few
J: TRBJ2-3
D: TRBD2

CDR3: CASSEYSGFVDEQFF
DNA: TGTGCCAGCAGTGAATATTCAGGGTTTGTGGATGAGCAGTTCTTC
V: TRBV25-1
length: 15
size: -
J: TRBJ2-1
D: -

CDR3: CASGDQPDNEQFF
DNA: TGTGCCTCCGGGGACCAGCCAGACAATGAGCAGTTCTTC
V: TRBV10-3
length: 13
size: -
J: TRBJ2-1
D: -

CDR3: CASSHVTGHSYEQYF
DNA: TGTGCCAGCAGCCACGTAACGGGACACAGCTACGAGCAGTACTTC
V: TRBV5-5
length: 15
size: -
J: TRBJ2-7
D: -

CDR3: CASSTGVLAEGQKTQYF
DNA: TGCGCCAGCAGCACGGGAGTCCTAGCGGAGGGACAAAAGACCCAGTACTTC
V: TRBV5-1
length: 17
size: -
J: TRBJ2-5
D: -

CDR3: CASAGGGDEQYF
DNA: TGTGCCAGCGCGGGAGGCGGGGACGAGCAGTACTTC
V: TRBV18
length: 12
size: -
J: TRBJ2-7
D: TRBD2

CDR3: CASRDRDSRMDTQYF
DNA: TGTGCCAGCAGGGACCGGGACTCGCGCATGGATACGCAGTATTTT
V: TRBV2
length: 15
size: -
J: TRBJ2-3
D: -

CDR3: CASSEQQGPVQPQHF
DNA: TGTGCCAGCAGTGAACAGCAGGGTCCGGTTCAGCCCCAGCATTTT
V: TRBV2
length: 15
size: -
J: TRBJ1-5
D: -

CDR3: CASSPDGGNQPQHF
DNA: TGCGCCAGCAGCCCCGACGGAGGCAATCAGCCCCAGCATTTT
V: TRBV5-1
length: 14
size: -
J: TRBJ1-5
D: -

CDR3: CASSLAAGNTGELFF
DNA: TGTGCCAGCAGCTTAGCAGCGGGGAACACCGGGGAGCTGTTTTTT
V: TRBV7-8
length: 15
size: -
J: TRBJ2-2
D: -

CDR3: CASRTTGTGTEKLFF
DNA: TGTGCCAGCCGAACGACCGGGACAGGGACTGAAAAACTGTTTTTT
V: TRBV6-5
length: 15
size: few
J: TRBJ1-4
D: TRBD1

CDR3: CASSLRTVNTEAFF
DNA: TGTGCCAGCAGCTTACGGACGGTTAACACTGAAGCTTTCTTT
V: TRBV7-9
length: 14
size: -
J: TRBJ1-1
D: -

CDR3: CASSSIQGIRSYEQYF
DNA: TGTGCCAGTAGTTCGATACAGGGGATTCGCTCCTACGAGCAGTACTTC
V: TRBV19
length: 16
size: -
J: TRBJ2-7
D: TRBD1

CDR3: CASSLEGTPEKLFF
DNA: TGTGCCAGCAGTTTGGAGGGGACACCAGAAAAACTGTTTTTT
V: TRBV5-4
length: 14
size: -
J: TRBJ1-4
D: -

CDR3: CASSYSGSTEAFF
DNA: TGTGCCAGCAGTTACTCAGGGAGTACTGAAGCTTTCTTT
V: TRBV6-5
length: 13
size: -
J: TRBJ1-1
D: -

CDR3: CASSQVFGGQGPSYEQYF
DNA: TGCGCCAGCAGCCAAGTTTTCGGGGGACAGGGTCCCTCCTACGAGCAGTACTTC
V: TRBV4-1
length: 18
size: few
J: TRBJ2-7
D: TRBD1

CDR3: CASTPPGEKLFF
DNA: TGTGCCAGCACCCCACCGGGAGAAAAACTGTTTTTT
V: TRBV6-6
length: 12
size: -
J: TRBJ1-4
D: -

CDR3: CASSDVSVGERKQFF
DNA: TGTGCCAGCAGTGATGTCTCCGTCGGCGAGAGGAAGCAGTTCTTC
V: TRBV2
length: 15
size: once
J: TRBJ2-1
D: -

CDR3: CASRGRTEAFF
DNA: TGTGCCAGCAGGGGTCGGACTGAAGCTTTCTTT
V: TRBV6-5
length: 11
size: -
J: TRBJ1-1
D: -

CDR3: CASSVGTGGRSGELFF
DNA: TGTGCCAGCAGCGTAGGAACAGGGGGAAGGTCCGGGGAGCTGTTTTTT
V: TRBV9
length: 16
size: -
J: TRBJ2-2
D: TRBD1

CDR3: CASSLAFSYEQYF
DNA: TGTGCCAGCAGCTTAGCTTTCTCCTACGAGCAGTACTTC
V: TRBV7-2
length: 13
size: -
J: TRBJ2-7
D: -

CDR3: CASRTVETQYF
DNA: TGTGCCAGCAGGACGGTGGAGACCCAGTACTTC
V: TRBV6-6
length: 11
size: -
J: TRBJ2-5
D: -

CDR3: CASRGTSGRTDTQYF
DNA: TGTGCCAGCAGGGGGACTAGCGGTCGCACAGATACGCAGTATTTT
V: TRBV2
length: 15
size: -
J: TRBJ2-3
D: TRBD2

CDR3: CASSLGRVLGLGYNEQFF
DNA: TGTGCCAGCAGTTTAGGTCGGGTCTTAGGTCTAGGGTACAATGAGCAGTTCTTC
V: TRBV28
length: 18
size: -
J: TRBJ2-1
D: -

CDR3: CASSPDRVGGEQYF
DNA: TGTGCCAGCAGCCCTGACAGGGTAGGGGGGGAGCAGTACTTC
V: TRBV7-8
length: 14
size: few
J: TRBJ2-7
D: -

CDR3: CASSILRRPYEQYF
DNA: TGTGCCAGCAGCATCCTTCGGAGGCCCTACGAGCAGTACTTC
V: TRBV11-2
length: 14
size: once
J: TRBJ2-7
D: -

CDR3: CASSEQGWTEAFF
DNA: TGCGCCAGCAGCGAGCAGGGTTGGACTGAAGCTTTCTTT
V: TRBV5-1
length: 13
size: -
J: TRBJ1-1
D: -

CDR3: CASKVEGSNEQYF
DNA: TGTGCCAGCAAAGTGGAGGGGTCCAACGAGCAGTACTTC
V: TRBV6-5
length: 13
size: -
J: TRBJ2-7
D: -

CDR3: CASQLEGEAFF
DNA: TGTGCCAGTCAACTCGAGGGAGAAGCTTTCTTT
V: TRBV5-6
length: 11
size: -
J: TRBJ1-1
D: -

CDR3: CASRRTSGMGEQYF
DNA: TGTGCCAGCAGGCGGACTAGCGGGATGGGCGAGCAGTACTTC
V: TRBV2
length: 14
size: once
J: TRBJ2-7
D: TRBD2

CDR3: CASSFQGLAGGRETQYF
DNA: TGTGCCAGCAGCTTCCAGGGACTAGCGGGGGGGCGTGAGACCCAGTACTTC
V: TRBV7-9
length: 17
size: -
J: TRBJ2-5
D: TRBD2

CDR3: CASRPDRLYEQYF
DNA: TGTGCCAGCAGACCTGACAGGCTATACGAGCAGTACTTC
V: TRBV6-5
length: 13
size: once
J: TRBJ2-7
D: -

CDR3: CAILEGVLTGALSTEAFF
DNA: TGCGCCATCCTGGAGGGGGTGTTAACAGGGGCGTTGAGCACTGAAGCTTTCTTT
V: TRBV10-1
length: 18
size: -
J: TRBJ1-1
D: TRBD1

CDR3: CASSRQNYGYTF
DNA: TGTGCCAGCAGTCGGCAGAACTATGGCTACACCTTC
V: TRBV2
length: 12
size: -
J: TRBJ1-2
D: -

CDR3: CASSSARGRGDGYTF
DNA: TGTGCCAGCAGTTCCGCTCGGGGGCGCGGAGATGGCTACACCTTC
V: TRBV6-5
length: 15
size: few
J: TRBJ1-2
D: -

CDR3: CASSLNRTGGDQPQHF
DNA: TGTGCCAGCAGCTTAAACCGGACAGGGGGCGATCAGCCCCAGCATTTT
V: TRBV11-3
length: 16
size: -
J: TRBJ1-5
D: TRBD1

CDR3: CASSPGGRQGSPLHF
DNA: TGTGCCAGCTCACCAGGGGGGCGTCAGGGTTCACCCCTCCACTTT
V: TRBV18
length: 15
size: few
J: TRBJ1-6
D: -

CDR3: CASSSVRDTKPLHF
DNA: TGTGCCAGCAGCTCAGTCCGGGACACCAAACCCCTCCACTTT
V: TRBV7-8
length: 14
size: -
J: TRBJ1-6
D: -

CDR3: CASNIARGGNQPQHF
DNA: TGTGCCAGCAACATCGCGAGAGGAGGCAATCAGCCCCAGCATTTT
V: TRBV2
length: 15
size: -
J: TRBJ1-5
D: -

CDR3: CASSPTRGQFMNTEAFF
DNA: TGTGCCAGCAGCCCCACAAGGGGACAGTTCATGAACACTGAAGCTTTCTTT
V: TRBV11-2
length: 17
size: -
J: TRBJ1-1
D: TRBD1

CDR3: CASSPYGQVTDTQYF
DNA: TGTGCCAGCTCACCCTACGGACAGGTCACAGATACGCAGTATTTT
V: TRBV18
length: 15
size: once
J: TRBJ2-3
D: TRBD1

CDR3: CATTSVRPAGPETQYF
DNA: TGTGCCACCACCTCGGTCAGGCCGGCGGGACCAGAGACCCAGTACTTC
V: TRBV7-9
length: 16
size: -
J: TRBJ2-5
D: -

CDR3: CASSEQGSGGANIQYF
DNA: TGTGCCAGCAGTGAACAGGGTAGCGGGGGGGCAAACATTCAGTACTTC
V: TRBV6-1
length: 16
size: -
J: TRBJ2-4
D: TRBD2

CDR3: CAWKGNTEAFF
DNA: TGTGCCTGGAAGGGGAACACTGAAGCTTTCTTT
V: TRBV30
length: 11
size: -
J: TRBJ1-1
D: -

CDR3: CASSPWQGRKTRVGDHQETQYF
DNA: TGTGCCAGCAGCCCATGGCAGGGAAGAAAGACTAGGGTTGGGGACCACCAAGAGACCCAGTACTTC
V: TRBV7-8
length: 22
size: -
J: TRBJ2-5
D: -

CDR3: CASSVGTGGEQYF
DNA: TGTGCCAGCAGCGTCGGGACAGGGGGCGAGCAGTACTTC
V: TRBV7-3
length: 13
size: -
J: TRBJ2-7
D: TRBD1

CDR3: CASSLISGGAIHEQYF
DNA: TGTGCCAGCAGTTTAATTAGCGGGGGGGCCATACACGAGCAGTACTTC
V: TRBV28
length: 16
size: -
J: TRBJ2-7
D: TRBD2

CDR3: CASSWSARGQQETQYF
DNA: TGCGCCAGCAGCTGGAGTGCGCGGGGGCAGCAAGAGACCCAGTACTTC
V: TRBV5-1
length: 16
size: few
J: TRBJ2-5
D: -